This T cell receptor (beta chain) is from a study of CD8 T cells in ankylosing spondylitis. Study outcomes and limitations: It appeared that ankylosing spondylitis blood was characterized by a TCR beta motif of about 8 highly homologous variants. Disease-linked clones reportedly showed significant enrichment in matched ankylosing spondylitis synovial fluid. Before this, some motif variants had been reported in reactive arthritis synovial fluid and blood.

Preparation of TCR beta libraries was done by quantitative 5'-RACE with molecular barcodes. MiXCR, run by TCRdb on the 5' RACE reads, gives a single entry per CDR3 protein. Of over 450,000 distinct CDR3 sequences listed, roughly 13% are singletons. This clonotype was detected ten times or more. Its antigen is not known. The V gene's germline CDR1 is LNHDA and CDR2 SQIVND (reference sequence). Trimming cost V 4 bases and J 12 bases, with 13 bases left between them. The CDR3 totals 12 residues. The sequenced sample was blood, either unsorted or a sorted T cell fraction (not recorded which). This TCR was recovered from a male donor with ankylosing spondylitis. This chain connects TRBV19 to TRBJ2-1, with D possibly called TRBD1 or TRBD2 (7 bases each). CDR3 protein: CASSTTGRGQFF. CDR3 in DNA: TGTGCCAGTAGTACGACAGGGAGGGGGCAGTTCTTC. Together with reference TRBV19 and TRBJ2-1, the CDR3 gives the full variable domain: DGGITQSPKYLFRKEGQNVTLSCEQNLNHDAMYWYRQDPGQGLRLIYYSQIVNDFQKGDIAEGYSVSREKKESFPLTVTSAQKNPTAFYLCASSTTGRGQFFGPGTRLTVL.